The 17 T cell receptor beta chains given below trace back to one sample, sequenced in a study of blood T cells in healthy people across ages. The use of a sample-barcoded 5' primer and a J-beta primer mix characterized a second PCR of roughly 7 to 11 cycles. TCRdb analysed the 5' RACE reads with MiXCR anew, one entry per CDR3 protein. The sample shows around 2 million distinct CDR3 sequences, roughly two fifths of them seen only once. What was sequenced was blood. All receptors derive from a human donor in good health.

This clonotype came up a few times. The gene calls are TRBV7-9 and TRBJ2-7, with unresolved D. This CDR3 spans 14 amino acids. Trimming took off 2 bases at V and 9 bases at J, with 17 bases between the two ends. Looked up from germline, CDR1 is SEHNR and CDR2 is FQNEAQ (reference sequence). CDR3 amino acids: CASSLSVSPNAQYF. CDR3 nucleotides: TGTGCCAGCAGCTTAAGCGTCTCCCCTAATGCGCAGTACTTC.

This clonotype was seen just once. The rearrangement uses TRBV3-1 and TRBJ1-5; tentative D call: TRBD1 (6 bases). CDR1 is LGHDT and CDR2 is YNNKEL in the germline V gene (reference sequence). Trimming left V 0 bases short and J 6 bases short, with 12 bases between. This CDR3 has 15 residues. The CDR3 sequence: CASSQDRTRGQPQHF. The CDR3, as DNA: TGTGCCAGCAGCCAAGATCGGACCAGGGGTCAGCCCCAGCATTTT.

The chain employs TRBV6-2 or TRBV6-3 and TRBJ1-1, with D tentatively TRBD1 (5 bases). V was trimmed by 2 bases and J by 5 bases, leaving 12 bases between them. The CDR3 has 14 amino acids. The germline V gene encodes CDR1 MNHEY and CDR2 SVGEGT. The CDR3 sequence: CASSYPGGKTEAFF. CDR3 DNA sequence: TGTGCCAGCAGTTACCCGGGGGGAAAAACTGAAGCTTTCTTT.

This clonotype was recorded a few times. This CDR3 is CASSSARGTAANYGYTF. CDR3 coding DNA: TGTGCCAGCAGCTCCGCCCGTGGGACAGCCGCTAACTATGGCTACACCTTC. The V call is TRBV7-2, the J call TRBJ1-2; TRBD1 agrees at 7 bases. The CDR3 length is 17 residues. The V gene end was trimmed by 4 bases and the J gene end by 0 bases; junction bases not matched to a gene: 11. Per germline, CDR1 SGHTA and CDR2 FQGNSA.

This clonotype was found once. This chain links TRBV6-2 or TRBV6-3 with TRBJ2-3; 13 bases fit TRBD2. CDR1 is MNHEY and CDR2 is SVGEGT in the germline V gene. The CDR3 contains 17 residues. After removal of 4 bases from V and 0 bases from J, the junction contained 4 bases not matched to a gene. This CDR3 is CASSWTSGGLSTDTQYF. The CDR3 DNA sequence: TGTGCCAGCAGTTGGACTAGCGGGGGCCTTAGCACAGATACGCAGTATTTT.

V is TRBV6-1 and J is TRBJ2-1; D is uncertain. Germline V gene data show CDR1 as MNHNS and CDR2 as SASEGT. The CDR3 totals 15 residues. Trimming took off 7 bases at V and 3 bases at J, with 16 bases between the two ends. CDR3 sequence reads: CASIGLGTFYNEQFF. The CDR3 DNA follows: TGTGCCAGCATAGGTTTGGGAACATTCTACAATGAGCAGTTCTTC.

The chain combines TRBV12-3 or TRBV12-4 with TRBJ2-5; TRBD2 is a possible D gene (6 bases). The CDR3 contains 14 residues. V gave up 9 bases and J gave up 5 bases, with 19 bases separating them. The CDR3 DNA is TGTGCCAGGAGGAGGAGGGGTGGTGCGGAGACCCAGTACTTC. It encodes CARRRRGGAETQYF.

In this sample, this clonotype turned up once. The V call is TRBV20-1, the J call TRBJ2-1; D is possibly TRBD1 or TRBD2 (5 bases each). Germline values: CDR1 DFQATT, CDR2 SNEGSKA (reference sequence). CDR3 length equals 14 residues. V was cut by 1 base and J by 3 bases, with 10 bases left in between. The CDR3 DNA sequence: TGCAGTGCTAGAGCGGGGCGTCTCTACAATGAGCAGTTCTTC. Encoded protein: CSARAGRLYNEQFF.

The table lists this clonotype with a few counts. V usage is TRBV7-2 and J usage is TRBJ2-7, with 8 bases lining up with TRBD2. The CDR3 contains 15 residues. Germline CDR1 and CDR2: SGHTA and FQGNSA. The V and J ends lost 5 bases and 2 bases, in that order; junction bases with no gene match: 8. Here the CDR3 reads CASSTTGTSAYEQYF. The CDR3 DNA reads TGTGCCAGCAGCACGACCGGGACTAGTGCCTACGAGCAGTACTTC. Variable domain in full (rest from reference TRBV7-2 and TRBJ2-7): GAGVSQSPSNKVTEKGKDVELRCDPISGHTALYWYRQSLGQGLEFLIYFQGNSAPDKSGLPSDRFSAERTGGSVSTLTIQRTQQEDSAVYLCASSTTGTSAYEQYFGPGTRLTVT.

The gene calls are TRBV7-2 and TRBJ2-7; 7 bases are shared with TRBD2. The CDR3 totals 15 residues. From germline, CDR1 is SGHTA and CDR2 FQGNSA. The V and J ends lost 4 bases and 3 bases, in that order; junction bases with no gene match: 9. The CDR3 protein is CASSSGWGLSYEQYF. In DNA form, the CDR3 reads TGTGCCAGCAGCTCCGGTTGGGGACTAAGCTACGAGCAGTACTTC.

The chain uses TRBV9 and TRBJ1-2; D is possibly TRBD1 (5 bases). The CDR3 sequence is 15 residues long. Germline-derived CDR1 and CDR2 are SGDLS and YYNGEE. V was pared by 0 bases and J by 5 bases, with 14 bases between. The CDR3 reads CASSVEGTVFYGYTF. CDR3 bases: TGTGCCAGCAGCGTAGAGGGGACGGTTTTTTATGGCTACACCTTC.

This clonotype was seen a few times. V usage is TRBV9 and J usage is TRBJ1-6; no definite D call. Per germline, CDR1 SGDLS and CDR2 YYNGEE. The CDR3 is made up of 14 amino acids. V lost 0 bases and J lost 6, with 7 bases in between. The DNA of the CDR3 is TGTGCCAGCAGCGTAGAATATAGTAATTCACCCCTCCACTTT. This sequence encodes CASSVEYSNSPLHF.

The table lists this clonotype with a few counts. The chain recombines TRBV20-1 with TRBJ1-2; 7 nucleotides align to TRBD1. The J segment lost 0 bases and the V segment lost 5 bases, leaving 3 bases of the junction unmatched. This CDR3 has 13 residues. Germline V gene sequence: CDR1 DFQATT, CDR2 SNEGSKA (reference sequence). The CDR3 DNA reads TGCAGTGCTGGGACAGTCGCTAACTATGGCTACACCTTC. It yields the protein CSAGTVANYGYTF.

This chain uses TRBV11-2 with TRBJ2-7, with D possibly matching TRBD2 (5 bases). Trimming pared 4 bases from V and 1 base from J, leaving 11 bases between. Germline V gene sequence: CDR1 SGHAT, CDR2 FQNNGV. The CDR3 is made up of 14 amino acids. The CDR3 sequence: CASSSDSASYEQYF. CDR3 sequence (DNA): TGTGCCAGCAGCTCGGACTCGGCATCCTACGAGCAGTACTTC.

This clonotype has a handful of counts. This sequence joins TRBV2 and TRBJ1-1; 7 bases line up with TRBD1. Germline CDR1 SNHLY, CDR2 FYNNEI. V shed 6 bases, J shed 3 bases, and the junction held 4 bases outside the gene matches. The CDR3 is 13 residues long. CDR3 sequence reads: CASRGDSYTEAFF. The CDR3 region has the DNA TGTGCCAGCAGGGGGGACAGCTACACTGAAGCTTTCTTT.

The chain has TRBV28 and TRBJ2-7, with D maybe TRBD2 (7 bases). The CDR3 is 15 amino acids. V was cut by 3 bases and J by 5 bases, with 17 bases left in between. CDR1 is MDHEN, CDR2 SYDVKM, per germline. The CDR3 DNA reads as TGTGCCAGCAGTTTTCTTCCCCGCGGGGGCGACGAGCAGTACTTC. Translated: CASSFLPRGGDEQYF.

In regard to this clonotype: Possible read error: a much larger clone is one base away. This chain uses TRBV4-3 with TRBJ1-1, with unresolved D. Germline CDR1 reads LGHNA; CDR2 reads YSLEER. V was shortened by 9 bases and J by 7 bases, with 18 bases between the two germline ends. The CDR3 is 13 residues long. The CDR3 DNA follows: TGCGCCAGGAGGAACACTCCGAGGGATGAAGCTTTCTTT. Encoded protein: CARRNTPRDEAFF.